Shown below are 26 T cell receptor beta chains from a single sample sequenced in a study of T cell responses to AZD1222 COVID-19 vaccine. The table came from immunoSEQ multiplex PCR; TCRdb's copy has only in-frame clones and leaves some out. This sample yields approximately 150,000 clones, of which 94% are seen a single time; roughly 5% belongs to the top ten. Here the sequenced sample was peripheral blood, taken 28 days after the second AZD1222 dose. The origin of the receptors is an adult who received the AZD1222 COVID-19 vaccine.

This clone was found many times. The chain carries TRBV7-6 and TRBJ2-3; no clear D gene. V dropped 1 base and J dropped 6 bases, with 11 bases sitting between them. The germline V gene encodes CDR1 SGHVS and CDR2 FNYEAQ. The CDR3 runs 14 residues. The CDR3 DNA follows: TGTGCCAGCAGCTTAGAACCAAACTTGGATACGCAGTATTTT. Amino acid sequence: CASSLEPNLDTQYF.

The chain employs TRBV5-4 and TRBJ2-7, with D perhaps given as TRBD1 or TRBD2 (5 bases each). Germline V CDR1 and CDR2: SGHNT, YYREEE (reference sequence). The CDR3 is 19 amino acids. V lost 0 bases, J lost 0 bases, and 22 bases lay in between. CDR3 amino acids: CASSLGGWPAARRSYEQYF. Here the CDR3 DNA reads TGTGCCAGCAGCTTGGGGGGGTGGCCCGCAGCGCGCCGCTCCTACGAGCAGTACTTC. Using reference TRBV5-4 and TRBJ2-7 for the parts outside the CDR3, the full variable domain is ETGVTQSPTHLIKTRGQQVTLRCSSQSGHNTVSWYQQALGQGPQFIFQYYREEENGRGNFPPRFSGLQFPNYSSELNVNALELDDSALYLCASSLGGWPAARRSYEQYFGPGTRLTVT.

DNA of the CDR3: TGTGCCAGCAGCCCGCTCGCTCTGGAGACCCAGTACTTC. Residues: CASSPLALETQYF. The chain joins TRBV7-2 to TRBJ2-5; D gene uncertain. Germline V CDR1 and CDR2: SGHTA, FQGNSA. CDR3 size: 13 residues. V dropped 5 bases and J dropped 5 bases, with 12 bases sitting between them.

The CDR3 here is CASSDPTGGYNEQFF. The CDR3, as DNA: TGTGCCAGCAGTGATCCTACCGGGGGATACAATGAGCAGTTCTTC. The J gene is TRBJ2-1, the V gene TRBV6-1; a possible D gene is TRBD2 (6 bases). Looked up from germline, CDR1 is MNHNS and CDR2 is SASEGT. V lost 3 bases and J lost 4, with 13 bases in between. CDR3 length: 15 residues.

CDR3 DNA sequence: TGTGCCAGCGGGCCCTGGGGGGAGGTGAGGACAGATACGCAGTATTTT. Amino acids: CASGPWGEVRTDTQYF. The rearrangement uses TRBV9 and TRBJ2-3; D is possibly TRBD2 (6 bases). CDR1 and CDR2 from the germline V gene are SGDLS and YYNGEE. V shed 7 bases and J shed 3 bases, with 21 bases lying between them. CDR3 size: 16 residues.

This sequence joins TRBV2 and TRBJ2-7, with 8 bases that match TRBD1. J gave up 0 bases and V 6 bases, and 4 bases lay outside the gene matches. Germline lookup yields CDR1 SNHLY and CDR2 FYNNEI. CDR3 size: 14 residues. The CDR3, as DNA: TGTGCCAGCAGAGGGGACAGGTTCTCCTACGAGCAGTACTTC. This sequence encodes CASRGDRFSYEQYF.

The chain employs TRBV13 and TRBJ2-4; D is undetermined. The V end was cut by 0 bases, the J end by 1 base, with 1 base between. This CDR3 is built from 13 residues. Looked up from germline, CDR1 is PRHDT and CDR2 is FYEKMQ (reference sequence). Written as DNA, the CDR3 is TGTGCCAGCAGCTTAGGGGCCAAAAACATTCAGTACTTC. This gives the protein CASSLGAKNIQYF.

This clone was counted once. The chain joins TRBV19 to TRBJ2-2, with D possibly being TRBD2 (5 bases). The V gene's germline CDR1 is LNHDA and CDR2 SQIVND (reference sequence). The CDR3 is 12 residues long. Trimming stripped 3 bases from V and 7 bases from J, with 6 bases between. Here the CDR3 reads CASSIGVGELFF. In DNA, the CDR3 is TGTGCCAGTAGTATCGGGGTCGGGGAGCTGTTTTTT.

This chain connects TRBV6-6 to TRBJ2-3, with D unresolved. CDR1 is MNHNY and CDR2 is SVGAGI in the germline V gene (reference sequence). Trimming took off 10 bases at V and 4 bases at J, with 15 bases between the two ends. The length of the CDR3 is 13 residues. The CDR3 spells CATALGGPDTQYF. DNA for the CDR3: TGTGCCACCGCGTTGGGCGGCCCAGATACGCAGTATTTT.

CDR3 DNA sequence: TGCGCCAGCAGCATCACGGGAGGGCCATATGAGCAGTTCTTC. Its protein is CASSITGGPYEQFF. The chain recombines TRBV5-1 with TRBJ2-1, with 8 positions matching TRBD2. The CDR3 is 14 residues long. Germline V lookup: CDR1 SGHRS, CDR2 YFSETQ. V was pared by 4 bases and J by 8 bases, with 8 bases of the junction left unmatched. Looking up the rest from reference TRBV5-1 and TRBJ2-1 gives the full variable domain: KAGVTQTPRYLIKTRGQQVTLSCSPISGHRSVSWYQQTPGQGLQFLFEYFSETQRNKGNFPGRFSGRQFSNSRSEMNVSTLELGDSALYLCASSITGGPYEQFFGPGTRLTVL.

The genes are TRBV9 and TRBJ2-3, with D uncertain. Trimming cost V 0 bases and J 5 bases, with 1 base left between them. The CDR3 covers 11 residues. CDR1 and CDR2 from the germline V gene are SGDLS and YYNGEE. This CDR3 reads CASSVGDTQYF. The CDR3 region has the DNA TGTGCCAGCAGCGTAGGAGATACGCAGTATTTT.

V usage is TRBV12-3 or TRBV12-4 and J usage is TRBJ1-5; D is unresolved. The CDR3 contains 13 residues. Trimming left V 3 bases short and J 4 bases short, with 7 bases between. CDR3 DNA: TGTGCCAGCAGTTTGATGGAGAATCAGCCCCAGCATTTT. Translating gives CASSLMENQPQHF.

The rearrangement uses TRBV9 and TRBJ2-5, with TRBD1 matching over 12 bases. The V and J ends lost 3 bases and 4 bases, in that order; junction bases with no gene match: 7. The CDR3 runs to 16 residues. CDR1 and CDR2 from the germline V gene are SGDLS and YYNGEE. CDR3 coding DNA: TGTGCCAGCAGCGAGAGGGGGACAGGGGGCCGAGAGACCCAGTACTTC. Its protein is CASSERGTGGRETQYF. The whole variable domain, filled in from reference TRBV9 and TRBJ2-5, reads DSGVTQTPKHLITATGQRVTLRCSPRSGDLSVYWYQQSLDQGLQFLIQYYNGEERAKGNILERFSAQQFPDLHSELNLSSLELGDSALYFCASSERGTGGRETQYFGPGTRLLVL.

The CDR3 DNA reads as TGCGCCAGCAGCTTGAGGACTAGCGGGACCGGGGGAGATACGCAGTATTTT. The encoded protein is CASSLRTSGTGGDTQYF. J is TRBJ2-3 and V is TRBV5-1; 12 bases line up with TRBD2. Germline V gives CDR1 SGHRS, CDR2 YFSETQ. V lost 1 base, J lost 5 bases, and 8 bases stayed unmatched. The CDR3 is made up of 17 amino acids.

The genes are TRBV23-1 and TRBJ1-4, with D perhaps TRBD1 (5 bases). TRBV23-1 counts as an open reading frame of uncertain function. This CDR3 spans 14 amino acids. V was trimmed by 11 bases and J by 3 bases, leaving 16 bases between them. In DNA, the CDR3 is TGCGCCCCCACCTCTCGACAGTCTAATGAAAAACTGTTTTTT. Residues: CAPTSRQSNEKLFF.

This chain uses TRBV5-1 with TRBJ2-5; 8 nucleotides align to TRBD2. This CDR3 region has 16 residues. Germline CDR1 is SGHRS and CDR2 is YFSETQ. V lost 0 bases, J lost 0 bases, and 4 bases stayed unmatched. The CDR3 DNA reads TGCGCCAGCAGCTTGGAGCCAGCGGGAGACCAAGAGACCCAGTACTTC. This translates into CASSLEPAGDQETQYF.

This chain links TRBV12-3 or TRBV12-4 with TRBJ2-7; D is unclear. With 4 bases removed from V and 6 bases from J, the gap between germline ends came to 13 bases. The CDR3 contains 13 residues. CDR3 bases: TGTGCCAGCAGTTCGTCAGGTTGGGGCGAGCAGTACTTC. Its protein product is CASSSSGWGEQYF.

The rearrangement joins TRBV4-2 to TRBJ1-4, with D possibly matching TRBD1 (6 bases). CDR3 size: 14 residues. Germline V gene lookup returns CDR1 LGHNA and CDR2 YNFKEQ. Deletions cut 5 bases from V and 6 bases from J, with 13 bases between. The CDR3 protein is CASSFKGEDEKLFF. The CDR3 nucleotides are TGTGCCAGCAGCTTCAAGGGGGAGGATGAAAAACTGTTTTTT.

The rearrangement links TRBV5-4 to TRBJ1-1, with a weak D call TRBD1 (5 bases). This CDR3 is built from 16 residues. Trimming stripped 0 bases from V and 3 bases from J, with 15 bases between. Germline lookup yields CDR1 SGHNT and CDR2 YYREEE (reference sequence). CDR3 coding DNA: TGTGCCAGCAGCTTGGGCAGGGCAATCTCGTACACTGAAGCTTTCTTT. Translated, it gives CASSLGRAISYTEAFF.

The rearrangement uses TRBV4-1 and TRBJ2-1, with D tentatively TRBD2 (6 bases). Germline assignment: CDR1 MGHRA and CDR2 YSYEKL. Between the trimmed V and J ends, which lost 5 bases and 9 bases, there was a span of 14 bases. This CDR3 is built from 13 residues. CDR3 bases: TGCGCCAGCAGCAATCATGTCGGGAGTGAGCAGTTCTTC. Its translation is CASSNHVGSEQFF.

This chain connects TRBV3-1 (or the pseudogene TRBV3-2) to TRBJ1-1; weak D call: TRBD1 (6 bases). With 0 bases removed from V and 2 bases from J, the gap between germline ends came to 16 bases. The CDR3 extends over 17 amino acids. Germline V gene lookup returns CDR1 LGHDT and CDR2 YNNKEL (reference sequence). CDR3 bases: TGTGCCAGCAGCCAAGAGGTCGGGGCAGGGGTCAACACTGAAGCTTTCTTT. It codes for CASSQEVGAGVNTEAFF.

The chain links TRBV6-2 or TRBV6-3 to TRBJ2-3, with D possibly matching TRBD2 (5 bases). V lost 6 bases, J lost 4 bases, and 11 bases lay in between. CDR3 length: 13 amino acids. The germline CDR1 and CDR2 sequences are MNHEY and SVGEGT. Written as DNA, the CDR3 is TGTGCCAGCAGCCTGGCGAGGGCAGATACGCAGTATTTT. Its protein is CASSLARADTQYF.

This rearrangement joins TRBV28 to TRBJ1-1; 7 bases are shared with TRBD1. Germline loops: CDR1 MDHEN, CDR2 SYDVKM. Trimming cost V 8 bases and J 4 bases; bases outside gene matches: 4. This CDR3 has 12 residues. The CDR3 nucleotides are TGTGCCAGCGTCAGGGGGTTCACTGAAGCTTTCTTT. This codes for CASVRGFTEAFF.

The V and J genes are TRBV12-3 or TRBV12-4 and TRBJ1-1; weak D call: TRBD1 (5 bases). CDR3 length: 13 residues. V lost 6 bases to trimming and J lost 1 base, with 9 bases between them. CDR3 protein: CASRPGQNTEAFF. The CDR3 DNA follows: TGTGCCAGCAGACCTGGACAGAACACTGAAGCTTTCTTT.

The DNA of the CDR3 is TGCGCCAGCAGCCGAAGGGATTGGGGCACTGAAGCTTTCTTT. It is translated as CASSRRDWGTEAFF. This chain connects TRBV4-1 to TRBJ1-1; no definite D call. The CDR3 sequence is 14 residues long. V lost 4 bases and J 4 bases, leaving 13 bases between the germline ends. Germline V lookup: CDR1 MGHRA, CDR2 YSYEKL.

The DNA for the CDR3 is TGTGCCAGCAGCCTAGTCCGGACGGGGACCGGGGAGCTGTTTTTT. Amino acids: CASSLVRTGTGELFF. The V gene is TRBV14, the J gene TRBJ2-2; weak D call: TRBD2 (5 bases). V dropped 4 bases and J dropped 5 bases, with 14 bases sitting between them. The germline CDR1 and CDR2 sequences are SGHDN and FVKESK. The CDR3 has 15 residues.